These 4 T cell receptor beta chains share one sample of origin, sequenced in a study of T-cell memory formation after mild COVID-19. TCRdb analysed the 5' RACE reads with MiXCR anew, one entry per CDR3 protein. This sample has about 150,000 distinct CDR3 sequences, with about 14% found just once. Sequencing used PBMCs or a T cell subset sorted from them (not recorded which). The source is an adult woman who had mild COVID-19 (a few samples of this study predate the infection). Cell type and time point are not known.

This clonotype was recorded a few times. The V call is TRBV4-3, the J call TRBJ2-2; D remains unclear. The CDR3 totals 20 residues. CDR1 is LGHNA, CDR2 YSLEER, per germline. V lost 0 bases to trimming and J lost 1 base, with 21 bases between them. The CDR3 region has the DNA TGCGCCAGCAGCCAAGAGAGAGCTTTCCGTAGTTCCAAGAACACCGGGGAGCTGTTTTTT. It encodes CASSQERAFRSSKNTGELFF.

This clonotype came up a few times. The chain carries TRBV7-2 and TRBJ2-3; unclear D gene. The CDR3 has 12 amino acids. V was shortened by 4 bases and J by 2 bases, with 4 bases between the two germline ends. The germline V gene has CDR1 SGHTA and CDR2 FQGNSA. The CDR3 DNA is TGTGCCAGCAGCTCGTACACAGATACGCAGTATTTT. Translated: CASSSYTDTQYF.

This clonotype was counted only a few times. V and J are TRBV2 and TRBJ2-5, with TRBD2 matching over 7 bases. The junction had 13 bases not matched to a gene; V was cut back by 7 bases and J by 5 bases. Per the germline V gene, CDR1 is SNHLY and CDR2 is FYNNEI. The CDR3 runs 15 residues. Written as DNA, the CDR3 is TGTGCCAGCACCCCGGGGGGTTCTTTGCTGGAGACCCAGTACTTC. Its protein is CASTPGGSLLETQYF.

The rearrangement uses TRBV4-2 and TRBJ2-5; 16 nucleotides match TRBD2. Germline-derived CDR1 and CDR2 are LGHNA and YNFKEQ. The CDR3 totals 19 residues. Trimming cost V 1 base and J 4 bases; bases outside gene matches: 9. The CDR3 bases are TGTGCCAGCAGCCAAGGTCCCGGGACTAGCGGGGGGGCGTCAGAGACCCAGTACTTC. Amino acids: CASSQGPGTSGGASETQYF.